The clone carrying this TCR beta chain was seen at least ten times. The antigen is unknown. A junction end diverges from the germline sequence, so it may reflect a read error. This sample was included in a study of CD8 T cells in ankylosing spondylitis. The study, taken as a whole, reports: Past research had described some motif variants in reactive arthritis synovial fluid and blood. Reportedly, matched ankylosing spondylitis synovial fluid was significantly enriched for disease-linked clones. The disease-linked clones had a CD8+ phenotype and low blood frequencies. About 8 highly homologous variants made up a TCR beta motif that seemed to typify ankylosing spondylitis blood.

In TCRdb, the 5' RACE reads were re-called with MiXCR into one record per CDR3 protein. The table includes 300,000 to 350,000 distinct CDR3 sequences, under 25% detected once. The V gene's germline CDR1 is SGHTA and CDR2 FQGNSA. There are 13 residues in the CDR3. The source material was blood, either unsorted or a sorted T cell fraction (not recorded which). The origin of this receptor is a female donor with ankylosing spondylitis or in good health (not recorded which). The rearrangement uses TRBV7-2 and TRBJ1-1; D gene ambiguous. For the CDR3, the DNA is TGCGCCAGCAGCTTGGAGCTGAACACTGAAGCTTTCTTT. It translates to CASSLELNTEAFF.